The 20 T cell receptor beta chains in this list originate from one sample, sequenced in a study of identical twins' blood T cells. TCRdb analysed the 5' RACE reads with MiXCR anew, one entry per CDR3 protein. The sample gives 350,000 to 450,000 distinct CDR3 sequences, about 28% of which show up once; about 6% is in the top ten. Material for sequencing was PBMCs. Receptor source: a woman between 18 and 50 years old in good health.

This clonotype was seen more than once but under ten times. This sequence joins TRBV7-2 and TRBJ1-5; D uncertain. Germline loops: CDR1 SGHTA, CDR2 FQGNSA. The length of the CDR3 is 16 residues. Trimming cost V 2 bases and J 1 base, with 12 bases left between them. The CDR3 DNA reads TGTGCCAGCAGCTTATCGGTTTACGACAGCAATCAGCCCCAGCATTTT. It translates to CASSLSVYDSNQPQHF.

The genes are TRBV9 and TRBJ2-3; 10 bases align to TRBD2. V lost 0 bases, J lost 4 bases, and 2 bases stayed unmatched. The germline V gene has CDR1 SGDLS and CDR2 YYNGEE. The CDR3 length is 15 residues. The CDR3 reads CASSVGTSGADTQYF. The CDR3 bases are TGTGCCAGCAGCGTAGGGACTAGCGGAGCAGATACGCAGTATTTT.

This clonotype was observed a handful of times. The gene calls are TRBV6-5 and TRBJ2-7; 9 bases fit TRBD2. The CDR3 totals 14 residues. The J segment lost 6 bases and the V segment lost 4 bases, leaving 7 bases of the junction unmatched. Per the germline V gene, CDR1 is MNHEY and CDR2 is SVGAGI. This CDR3 is CASSSGTSSSEQYF. DNA of the CDR3: TGTGCCAGCAGTTCCGGGACTAGCTCTTCCGAGCAGTACTTC.

This clonotype was picked up a small number of times. The chain recombines TRBV29-1 with TRBJ2-3; D tentatively fits TRBD1 or TRBD2 (5 bases each). Germline V lookup: CDR1 SQVTM, CDR2 ANQGSEA. The CDR3 is 11 amino acids. Trimming cost V 7 bases and J 6 bases, with 11 bases left between them. The CDR3 spells CSALRGDTQYF. CDR3 bases: TGCAGCGCCCTGAGGGGTGATACGCAGTATTTT.

The chain recombines TRBV21-1 with TRBJ2-5; the table calls TRBD2, which could not be checked here. TRBV21-1 corresponds to a pseudogene. The CDR3 is 19 amino acids. CDR3 DNA sequence: TGTGCCAGCAGCAGGAGCCTCGGGCCTAACAATAGATCCAAAGAGACCCAGTACTTC. Its protein is CASSRSLGPNNRSKETQYF.

The V call is TRBV27, the J call TRBJ2-7; D gene ambiguous. Germline V gene data show CDR1 as MNHEY and CDR2 as SMNVEV (reference sequence). Between the trimmed V and J ends, which lost 6 bases and 0 bases, there was a span of 15 bases. This CDR3 spans 15 amino acids. In DNA form, the CDR3 reads TGTGCCAGCAGCTCTCCGGGCCGGAGCTCCTACGAGCAGTACTTC. Its translation is CASSSPGRSSYEQYF.

The V gene is TRBV7-3, the J gene TRBJ1-1, with 8 bases that match TRBD1. CDR3 length: 13 residues. Germline V gene data show CDR1 as SGHTA and CDR2 as FQGTGA. J gave up 5 bases and V 4 bases, and 3 bases lay outside the gene matches. The DNA of the CDR3 is TGTGCCAGCAGCTGGACAGGGAAAACTGAAGCTTTCTTT. Translation gives CASSWTGKTEAFF.

This clonotype came up a few times. The genes are TRBV29-1 and TRBJ2-2; D is undetermined. The germline V gene encodes CDR1 SQVTM and CDR2 ANQGSEA. With 3 bases removed from V and 1 base from J, the gap between germline ends came to 6 bases. CDR3 size: 13 residues. The CDR3 sequence: CSVDPQNTGELFF. For the CDR3, the DNA is TGCAGCGTTGATCCTCAGAACACCGGGGAGCTGTTTTTT.

The table lists this clonotype with a few counts. V usage is TRBV6-5 and J usage is TRBJ1-1; D is uncertain. The CDR3 spans 15 residues. Germline CDR1 is MNHEY and CDR2 is SVGAGI. V lost 2 bases and J lost 11, with 21 bases in between. CDR3 DNA: TGTGCCAGCAGTTACGATCCCGTCGGGAGTACGAGGGCTTTCTTT. Translation gives CASSYDPVGSTRAFF.

In its sample, this clonotype was seen a few times. The chain couples TRBV6-2 or TRBV6-3 to TRBJ2-7; D perhaps matches TRBD1 (5 bases). CDR1 and CDR2 from the germline V gene are MNHEY and SVGEGT. The CDR3 spans 14 residues. Between the trimmed V and J ends, which lost 5 bases and 2 bases, there was a span of 13 bases. CDR3 sequence reads: CASSLPDRAYEQYF. The CDR3 DNA reads as TGTGCCAGCAGTCTACCCGACAGAGCCTACGAGCAGTACTTC.

This clonotype occurred a few times. The CDR3 here is CSVVAGEIYNEQFF. The DNA of the CDR3 is TGCAGCGTTGTAGCAGGGGAAATCTACAATGAGCAGTTCTTC. V gene TRBV29-1 combines with J gene TRBJ2-1; D might be TRBD1 (6 bases). This CDR3 contains 14 residues. CDR1 is SQVTM, CDR2 ANQGSEA, per germline. V was trimmed by 4 bases and J by 3 bases, leaving 13 bases between them.

The chain uses TRBV29-1 and TRBJ2-7; 10 nucleotides align to TRBD1. The germline V gene encodes CDR1 SQVTM and CDR2 ANQGSEA. The V gene end was trimmed by 7 bases and the J gene end by 4 bases; junction bases not matched to a gene: 10. This CDR3 is built from 14 residues. In nucleotides, the CDR3 is TGCAGCGCAGCACCGGGACAGGGGAGATACGAGCAGTACTTC. It encodes CSAAPGQGRYEQYF.

This clonotype turned up a few times. For the CDR3, the DNA is TGTGCCAGCGGCGACCAGACTAGCGGGTTATACGAGCAGTACTTC. It encodes CASGDQTSGLYEQYF. The chain carries TRBV9 and TRBJ2-7; 10 nucleotides agree with TRBD2. This CDR3 region has 15 residues. The V segment lost 7 bases and the J segment 4 bases; nucleotides outside the gene matches: 11. Per germline, CDR1 SGDLS and CDR2 YYNGEE.

Of note for this clonotype: Here the CDR3 omits its conserved ending phenylalanine or tryptophan, so a read error is the likely source. The genes are TRBV20-1 and TRBJ2-3; a weak D match, TRBD2 (7 bases). This CDR3 has 15 amino acids. The V end was cut by 5 bases, the J end by 2 bases, with 17 bases between. Germline values: CDR1 DFQATT, CDR2 SNEGSKA (reference sequence). This CDR3 reads CSAGGAFTHTDTQYL. DNA of the CDR3: TGCAGTGCTGGGGGGGCTTTCACTCACACAGATACGCAGTATTTA.

V is TRBV12-5 and J is TRBJ1-5; D possibly corresponds to TRBD1 (6 bases). The J call may be wrong; the DNA end is better matched by TRBJ2-3. This CDR3 has 16 residues. Germline-derived CDR1 and CDR2 are LGHNT and FRNRAP. This CDR3 reads CASGGGQSYSNQPQYF. CDR3 bases: TGTGCTAGTGGTGGCGGACAGAGTTATAGCAATCAGCCCCAGTATTTT.

Concerning this clonotype: A junction end diverges from the germline sequence, so it may reflect a read error. The V gene is TRBV7-9, the J gene TRBJ1-1; 10 bases are shared with TRBD1. Germline assignment: CDR1 SEHNR and CDR2 FQNEAQ (reference sequence). CDR3 length: 15 residues. The CDR3 region has the DNA TGTGCCAGCAGCCCGATGGGACAGGGGAAAACTGAAGTTTTCTTT. Translation: CASSPMGQGKTEVFF.

Of note for this clonotype: The junction and the germline gene differ at one end; a read error may be behind it. The chain has TRBV9 and TRBJ2-1; tentatively, D is TRBD2 (5 bases). The CDR3 spans 16 residues. Germline V gene data show CDR1 as SGDLS and CDR2 as YYNGEE. CDR3 sequence: CASSPRGSETYNEQLF. The CDR3 DNA is TGTGCCAGCAGCCCCCGAGGTAGCGAAACCTACAATGAGCAGCTCTTC.

The rearrangement joins TRBV3-1 to TRBJ1-2, with D unresolved. Germline V gene lookup returns CDR1 LGHDT and CDR2 YNNKEL (reference sequence). Between the trimmed V and J ends, which lost 0 bases and 8 bases, there was a span of 10 bases. There are 13 residues in the CDR3. The CDR3 DNA follows: TGTGCCAGCAGCCAAGATTTGGTACGGGGCTACACCTTC. Its protein is CASSQDLVRGYTF.

The chain uses TRBV20-1 and TRBJ2-3; TRBD2 agrees at 12 bases. Germline CDR1 is DFQATT and CDR2 is SNEGSKA (reference sequence). V gave up 4 bases and J gave up 6 bases; unmatched junction bases: 8. CDR3 length equals 15 residues. CDR3 in amino acids: CSATPLAGGPDTQYF. The CDR3 region has the DNA TGCAGTGCTACTCCTCTAGCGGGAGGGCCCGATACGCAGTATTTT.

This chain uses TRBV19 with TRBJ1-1; TRBD1 matches at 7 bases. The CDR3 contains 16 residues. Unmatched junction bases numbered 15, after V lost 5 bases and J lost 6 bases. Germline V gene sequence: CDR1 LNHDA, CDR2 SQIVND (reference sequence). CDR3 residues: CASSWGQPSGGPEAFF. CDR3 in DNA: TGTGCCAGTAGTTGGGGCCAACCGTCAGGGGGACCTGAAGCTTTCTTT.